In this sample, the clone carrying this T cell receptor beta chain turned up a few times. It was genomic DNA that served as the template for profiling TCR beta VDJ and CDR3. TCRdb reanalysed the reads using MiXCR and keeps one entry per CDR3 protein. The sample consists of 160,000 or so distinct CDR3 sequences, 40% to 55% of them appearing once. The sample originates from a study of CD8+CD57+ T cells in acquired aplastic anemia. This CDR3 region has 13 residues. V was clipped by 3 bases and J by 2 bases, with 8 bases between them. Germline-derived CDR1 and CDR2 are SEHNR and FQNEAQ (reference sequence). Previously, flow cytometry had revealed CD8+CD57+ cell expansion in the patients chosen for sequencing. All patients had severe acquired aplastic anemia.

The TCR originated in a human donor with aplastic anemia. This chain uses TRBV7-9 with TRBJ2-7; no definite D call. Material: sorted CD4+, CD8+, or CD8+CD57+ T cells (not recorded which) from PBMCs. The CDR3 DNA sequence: TGTGCCAGCAGCTTTGAAGGCCCCTACGAGCAGTACTTC. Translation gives CASSFEGPYEQYF.